Listed here are 31 T cell receptor beta chains from one sample, sequenced in a study of beta chain features in type 1 diabetes. Study observations and caveats: TCRB CDR3 length was moderately but significantly reduced in all four CD4+ subsets of Type 1 diabetes patients.

Expressed TCRB transcripts were sequenced because the isolated RNA had all been reverse transcribed beforehand. TCRdb keeps only in-frame clones here, not all; method: immunoSEQ multiplex PCR. Among 130,000 to 150,000 clones listed, about 13% were seen once. Antigens of these TCRs are unknown. The sample was central memory CD4+ T cells from blood. The receptors were sampled from a young man with type 1 diabetes.

The chain recombines TRBV4-1 with TRBJ1-5; no clear D. The V gene lost 5 bases and the J gene lost 10 bases, with 18 bases spanning the gap. The germline V gene has CDR1 MGHRA and CDR2 YSYEKL. This CDR3 comprises 14 residues. The CDR3 sequence: CASSEPDGLGPQHF. Written as DNA, the CDR3 is TGCGCCAGCAGCGAACCGGACGGATTGGGACCCCAGCATTTT.

By sample fraction, this clone is medium-sized (0.01 to 0.1%). DNA of the CDR3: TGCAGCGTTGAAGGTCCTCCCGCAGACGAGCAGTTCTTC. Its translation is CSVEGPPADEQFF. This chain joins TRBV29-1 and TRBJ2-1; D gene ambiguous. Germline V CDR1 and CDR2: SQVTM, ANQGSEA. CDR3 length: 13 residues. Between the trimmed V and J ends, which lost 1 base and 10 bases, there was a span of 14 bases.

This clone has just a few counts. The chain carries TRBV5-1 and TRBJ1-6; D possibly corresponds to TRBD1 (6 bases). The V and J ends lost 0 bases and 10 bases respectively, with 11 bases between them. Per germline, CDR1 SGHRS and CDR2 YFSETQ. The CDR3 totals 14 residues. CDR3 residues: CASSLGTEGSPLHF. CDR3 DNA: TGCGCCAGCAGCTTGGGGACAGAAGGATCACCCCTCCACTTT.

This clone was observed a few times. The V and J genes are TRBV9 and TRBJ2-7; D is perhaps TRBD1 (6 bases). Germline CDR1 SGDLS, CDR2 YYNGEE. The CDR3 length is 13 residues. V lost 3 bases, J lost 5 bases, and 12 bases lay in between. The CDR3 loop reads CASSGRRTDEQYF. The DNA of the CDR3 is TGTGCCAGCAGCGGACGCAGGACAGACGAGCAGTACTTC.

V and J are TRBV4-2 and TRBJ2-5; 10 bases are a match to TRBD2. CDR3 size: 17 residues. V gave up 3 bases and J gave up 5 bases; unmatched junction bases: 12. Germline V gene sequence: CDR1 LGHNA, CDR2 YNFKEQ. The CDR3 reads CASSQSGGALGRETQYF. The CDR3 bases are TGTGCCAGCAGCCAGAGCGGGGGGGCCTTGGGTAGGGAGACCCAGTACTTC.

This clone was detected only a few times. V is TRBV6-6 and J is TRBJ2-3; D remains unclear. Germline V CDR1 and CDR2: MNHNY, SVGAGI (reference sequence). Trimming pared 7 bases from V and 3 bases from J, leaving 11 bases between. This CDR3 comprises 13 residues. Here the CDR3 reads CASTRLRTDTQYF. The CDR3 DNA sequence: TGTGCCAGCACCCGGCTGCGAACAGATACGCAGTATTTT.

This CDR3 reads CAWRGFTGELFF. DNA of the CDR3: TGTGCCTGGAGAGGGTTCACCGGGGAGCTGTTTTTT. The chain is built from TRBV30 and TRBJ2-2; D unresolved. The germline V and J ends were trimmed by 3 bases and 4 bases, with 6 bases remaining between them. This CDR3 has 12 amino acids. The germline CDR1 and CDR2 sequences are GTSNPN and SVGIG (reference sequence).

V is TRBV18 and J is TRBJ1-2, with 7 bases that match TRBD1. V was pared by 6 bases and J by 6 bases, with 13 bases of the junction left unmatched. The CDR3 has 15 amino acids. Germline values: CDR1 KGHSH, CDR2 LQKENI. Here the CDR3 DNA reads TGTGCCAGCTCGGCTAATCTACAGGGGCAAAATGGCTACACCTTC. It translates to CASSANLQGQNGYTF.

This clone was found a few times. CDR3 DNA: TGCAGCGTTGAGATGCTTCAGGATAGCACAGATACGCAGTATTTT. Its protein product is CSVEMLQDSTDTQYF. The chain joins TRBV29-1 to TRBJ2-3; the D is unclear. V was shortened by 3 bases and J by 0 bases, with 13 bases between the two germline ends. This CDR3 has 15 residues. Germline V lookup: CDR1 SQVTM, CDR2 ANQGSEA.

This clone was seen a few times. V is TRBV27 and J is TRBJ1-2; 10 bases map to TRBD1. The CDR3 spans 13 residues. V was clipped by 6 bases and J by 9 bases; unmatched bases: 7. Germline V gene data show CDR1 as MNHEY and CDR2 as SMNVEV (reference sequence). Written as DNA, the CDR3 is TGTGCCAGCAGCTTCCGGGACAGGGGTAGCTACACCTTC. Its protein product is CASSFRDRGSYTF.

This clone was observed a handful of times. The V gene is TRBV10-3, the J gene TRBJ2-4; TRBD1 matches at 9 bases. Trimming cost V 6 bases and J 5 bases; bases outside gene matches: 8. This CDR3 has 15 residues. Germline V CDR1 and CDR2: ENHRY, SYGVKD. CDR3 in amino acids: CAIRNGQGTENIQYF. In nucleotides, the CDR3 is TGTGCCATCAGGAATGGACAGGGGACCGAAAACATTCAGTACTTC.

There are a few counts of this clone. V usage is TRBV10-1 and J usage is TRBJ1-6, with 11 bases that match TRBD1. The CDR3 spans 14 residues. Germline assignment: CDR1 WNHNN and CDR2 SYGVQD (reference sequence). Unmatched junction bases numbered 3, after V lost 4 bases and J lost 10 bases. CDR3 in DNA: TGCGCCAGCAGTGCTGGGACAGGGGGATCACCCCTCCACTTT. Residues: CASSAGTGGSPLHF.

There are a few counts of this clone. This rearrangement joins TRBV6-1 to TRBJ2-7; D may be TRBD2 (5 bases). V was trimmed by 1 base and J by 6 bases, leaving 7 bases between them. CDR3 size: 12 residues. CDR1 and CDR2 from the germline V gene are MNHNS and SASEGT. As DNA, the CDR3 is TGTGCCAGCAGTGAAGTCGGGATCGAGCAGTACTTC. Amino acid sequence: CASSEVGIEQYF.

This clone was found a few times. V is TRBV6-1 and J is TRBJ2-1; D is unclear. From germline, CDR1 is MNHNS and CDR2 SASEGT. The germline V and J ends were trimmed by 8 bases and 4 bases, with 9 bases remaining between them. The length of the CDR3 is 12 residues. In nucleotides, the CDR3 is TGTGCCAGCGCGTTAGGATACAATGAGCAGTTCTTC. Translated: CASALGYNEQFF.

This clone was found many times. The CDR3 region is CSVRTGSYEQYF. CDR3 DNA: TGCAGCGTTAGGACAGGGTCCTACGAGCAGTACTTC. The chain joins TRBV29-1 to TRBJ2-7, with TRBD1 identical over 8 bases. The ends lost 5 bases at V and 1 base at J; junction bases unmatched: 1. CDR3 size: 12 residues. The germline V gene encodes CDR1 SQVTM and CDR2 ANQGSEA.

This clone was seen at least ten times. The chain has TRBV6-6 and TRBJ2-1; 7 nucleotides agree with TRBD1. CDR1 is MNHNY and CDR2 is SVGAGI in the germline V gene (reference sequence). CDR3 length: 14 amino acids. V lost 9 bases and J lost 6; bases outside the gene matches: 11. The CDR3 region is CASEPTGIINEQFF. CDR3 DNA sequence: TGTGCCAGTGAACCGACAGGGATCATCAATGAGCAGTTCTTC.

The chain employs TRBV15 and TRBJ1-1, with no clear D. The CDR3 sequence is 14 residues long. V shed 3 bases and J shed 1 base, with 9 bases lying between them. CDR1 and CDR2 from the germline V gene are LNHNV and YYDKDF (reference sequence). The CDR3 is CATSREHTNTEAFF. DNA of the CDR3: TGTGCCACCAGCAGGGAACATACGAACACTGAAGCTTTCTTT.

This clone has just a few counts. The rearrangement links TRBV2 to TRBJ1-5, with 8 bases that match TRBD1. This CDR3 region has 16 residues. J gave up 2 bases and V 5 bases, and 8 bases lay outside the gene matches. Germline lookup yields CDR1 SNHLY and CDR2 FYNNEI. CDR3 in amino acids: CASSMTGENGNQPQHF. Written as DNA, the CDR3 is TGTGCCAGCAGTATGACAGGGGAGAATGGCAATCAGCCCCAGCATTTT.

This clone was counted ten times or more. The CDR3 coding sequence is TGTGCCAGCAGCCGGCCCTTTGGGGGGACCTTGAACACTGAAGCTTTCTTT. It translates to CASSRPFGGTLNTEAFF. V and J are TRBV7-2 and TRBJ1-1; D possibly corresponds to TRBD1 (5 bases). Trimming removed 5 bases from V and 0 bases from J, with 19 bases in between. Germline CDR1 reads SGHTA; CDR2 reads FQGNSA. The CDR3 loop spans 17 amino acids. Based on the CDR3 plus reference TRBV7-2 and TRBJ1-1, the full variable domain is GAGVSQSPSNKVTEKGKDVELRCDPISGHTALYWYRQSLGQGLEFLIYFQGNSAPDKSGLPSDRFSAERTGGSVSTLTIQRTQQEDSAVYLCASSRPFGGTLNTEAFFGQGTRLTVV.

V is TRBV10-3 and J is TRBJ1-1; 8 nucleotides agree with TRBD1. J was trimmed by 4 bases and V by 0 bases; bases with no gene match: 7. The CDR3 runs to 16 residues. The germline V gene encodes CDR1 ENHRY and CDR2 SYGVKD. The CDR3 region is CAISESRTGWVTEAFF. CDR3 DNA sequence: TGTGCCATCAGTGAGTCGCGGACAGGGTGGGTCACTGAAGCTTTCTTT.

The rearrangement links TRBV19 to TRBJ1-1; TRBD1 might be the D (6 bases). With 3 bases removed from V and 2 bases from J, the gap between germline ends came to 10 bases. The germline CDR1 and CDR2 sequences are LNHDA and SQIVND (reference sequence). This CDR3 is built from 14 residues. This CDR3 is CASSIGQPNTEAFF. In DNA, the CDR3 is TGTGCCAGTAGTATCGGACAGCCTAACACTGAAGCTTTCTTT. The full variable domain, completed using reference TRBV19 and TRBJ1-1, is DGGITQSPKYLFRKEGQNVTLSCEQNLNHDAMYWYRQDPGQGLRLIYYSQIVNDFQKGDIAEGYSVSREKKESFPLTVTSAQKNPTAFYLCASSIGQPNTEAFFGQGTRLTVV.

V is TRBV7-8 and J is TRBJ2-7; D remains ambiguous. The CDR3 contains 13 residues. Germline loops: CDR1 SGHVS, CDR2 FQNEAQ. V lost 4 bases to trimming and J lost 2 bases, with 9 bases between them. CDR3 loop: CASSSGTPYEQYF. The CDR3 nucleotides are TGTGCCAGCAGCTCCGGTACCCCCTACGAGCAGTACTTC.

This clone was observed at least ten times. The chain recombines TRBV30 with TRBJ2-5; 7 bases line up with TRBD2. This CDR3 spans 12 amino acids. Losses at the gene ends were 6 bases for V and 1 base for J; bases not matched to a gene: 2. Per the germline V gene, CDR1 is GTSNPN and CDR2 is SVGIG (reference sequence). CDR3 coding DNA: TGTGCCTGCGGGGGGTCCCAAGAGACCCAGTACTTC. Its translation: CACGGSQETQYF.

This clone was recorded a few times. The chain couples TRBV5-6 to TRBJ2-7, with D uncertain. CDR3 length equals 15 residues. The germline V gene has CDR1 SGHDT and CDR2 YYEEEE. V was pared by 4 bases and J by 0 bases, with 14 bases between. The CDR3 DNA reads as TGTGCCAGCAGCCCGCAGGCGCGGAGCTCCTACGAGCAGTACTTC. It yields the protein CASSPQARSSYEQYF.

The rearrangement uses TRBV15 and TRBJ2-1; D possibly corresponds to TRBD2 (5 bases). There are 17 residues in the CDR3. Per germline, CDR1 LNHNV and CDR2 YYDKDF (reference sequence). V lost 0 bases and J lost 3, with 15 bases in between. The CDR3 spells CATSRDRIDRDYNEQFF. CDR3 sequence (DNA): TGTGCCACCAGCAGAGATCGAATCGACCGGGACTACAATGAGCAGTTCTTC.

V gene TRBV7-3 combines with J gene TRBJ2-3; 11 nucleotides agree with TRBD2. In germline, CDR1 is SGHTA, CDR2 FQGTGA. Trimming removed 5 bases from V and 5 bases from J; junction bases left unmatched: 9. This CDR3 is built from 16 residues. CDR3 sequence reads: CASSPASGGQGDTQYF. The DNA for the CDR3 is TGTGCCAGCAGCCCCGCTAGCGGGGGGCAGGGAGATACGCAGTATTTT.

This clone was detected a few times. This chain uses TRBV10-3 with TRBJ1-4; D is ambiguous. This CDR3 is 13 amino acids long. V lost 6 bases, J lost 7 bases, and 12 bases lay in between. Per germline, CDR1 ENHRY and CDR2 SYGVKD. The DNA for the CDR3 is TGTGCCATCAGACCTGGACCTGGTGAAAAACTGTTTTTT. Protein sequence: CAIRPGPGEKLFF.

This clone was recorded a few times. This rearrangement joins TRBV16 to TRBJ1-1; TRBD1 matches 7 bases. Germline CDR1 and CDR2: KGHSY and FQNENV. The CDR3 totals 16 residues. With V trimmed by 4 bases and J by 0 bases, 8 bases remained unmatched. The DNA for the CDR3 is TGTGCCAGCAGCCCACTAGACAGGGAAGTGAACACTGAAGCTTTCTTT. This gives the protein CASSPLDREVNTEAFF.

The chain uses TRBV6-4 and TRBJ2-3, with TRBD2 matching 7 bases. The CDR3 runs 16 residues. V lost 0 bases to trimming and J lost 3 bases; unmatched junction nucleotides: 6. Germline CDR1 is MRHNA and CDR2 is SNTAGT. The DNA for the CDR3 is TGTGCCAGCAGTGACTCGAGTCAGGGAGGGACAGATACGCAGTATTTT. Residues: CASSDSSQGGTDTQYF.

With respect to this clone: The same CDR3 also results from other DNA sequences found in this sample. The chain carries TRBV28 and TRBJ1-1, with 8 bases that match TRBD1. V lost 5 bases to trimming and J lost 4 bases; unmatched junction nucleotides: 6. Germline V gene data show CDR1 as MDHEN and CDR2 as SYDVKM. There are 14 residues in the CDR3. This CDR3 is CASSQQGVSTEAFF. DNA for the CDR3: TGTGCCAGCAGTCAACAGGGGGTGAGCACTGAAGCTTTCTTT.

This clone was observed a handful of times. The chain combines TRBV10-3 with TRBJ2-7; 9 nucleotides line up with TRBD1. The J segment lost 5 bases and the V segment lost 7 bases, leaving 6 bases of the junction unmatched. CDR1 ENHRY and CDR2 SYGVKD come from the germline V gene. This CDR3 spans 13 amino acids. The CDR3: CAITRTGVDEQYF. The CDR3 region has the DNA TGTGCCATCACCCGGACAGGGGTCGACGAGCAGTACTTC.